The following is a TCR beta chain sequence with its context. The antigen is not known. Data came from immunoSEQ multiplex PCR; TCRdb stores just in-frame clones and leaves some out. The sample consists of 150,000 to 200,000 clones, 80% to 95% of them appearing once. This specimen belongs to a study of T cell responses to AZD1222 COVID-19 vaccine. Regarding the study as a whole: A reported finding is that nearly half of spike-specific TCRs target unmutated variant regions. Donors, mostly white British, included more females; clonal diversity was possibly underestimated. Elevations in Spike-specific TCR breadth and depth followed administration of two AZD1222 doses.

This sample comprised peripheral blood, obtained 28 days after the second AZD1222 dose. This sequence was found in an adult who received the AZD1222 COVID-19 vaccine.

The CDR3 DNA is TGTGCCAGCAGTGAAGTCTGGACGGATAATGAAAAACTGTTTTTT. Encoded protein: CASSEVWTDNEKLFF. The V and J genes are TRBV6-1 and TRBJ1-4; the D is unclear. V was trimmed by 1 base and J by 4 bases, leaving 10 bases between them. Germline CDR1 reads MNHNS; CDR2 reads SASEGT. This CDR3 region has 15 residues.